Shown below are 8 T cell receptor beta chains from a single sample sequenced in a study of T-cell reconstitution after alpha-beta-depleted transplantation in children. Library preparation (for TCRbeta) was performed with unique molecular identifiers. TCRdb used MiXCR to reprocess the PCR reads, holding one entry per CDR3 protein. The sample includes about 92,000 distinct CDR3 sequences, over 9% of them seen just once. The material sequenced was PBMCs from the stem cell graft donor, taken from the stem cell graft. The receptors come from a human donor who donated a stem cell graft to a child with inherited bone marrow failure.

Ten or more counts support this clonotype. V gene TRBV5-5 combines with J gene TRBJ2-5; perhaps TRBD2 as D (7 bases). The length of the CDR3 is 18 residues. Germline-derived CDR1 and CDR2 are SGHKS and YYEKEE (reference sequence). V lost 0 bases and J lost 0, with 18 bases in between. CDR3 in DNA: TGTGCCAGCAGCTTGGAGGGGGAGGGAACCCCGTACCAAGAGACCCAGTACTTC. It codes for CASSLEGEGTPYQETQYF. Full variable domain (rest looked up from reference TRBV5-5 and TRBJ2-5): DAGVTQSPTHLIKTRGQQVTLRCSPISGHKSVSWYQQVLGQGPQFIFQYYEKEERGRGNFPDRFSARQFPNYSSELNVNALLLGDSALYLCASSLEGEGTPYQETQYFGPGTRLLVL.

This clonotype was seen a few times. The V call is TRBV6-5, the J call TRBJ2-7; D might be TRBD1 (6 bases). The CDR3 consists of 16 residues. Germline assignment: CDR1 MNHEY and CDR2 SVGAGI. Trimming cost V 6 bases and J 2 bases, with 20 bases left between them. CDR3 in DNA: TGTGCCAGCAGCCCCAGTCTGGGTGAGGGGGCCTACGAGCAGTACTTC. It specifies CASSPSLGEGAYEQYF.

This clonotype was recorded many times. This sequence joins TRBV7-3 and TRBJ2-3; D not resolved. The CDR3 is 13 residues long. Per germline, CDR1 SGHTA and CDR2 FQGTGA. Trimming shortened V by 3 bases and J by 1 base, and 5 bases separated the two germline ends. The CDR3: CASSFRGTDTQYF. The CDR3 DNA reads TGTGCCAGCAGCTTCCGGGGCACAGATACGCAGTATTTT.

This clonotype appeared many times. The chain joins TRBV20-1 to TRBJ1-1; no clear D gene. The germline V gene has CDR1 DFQATT and CDR2 SNEGSKA (reference sequence). The CDR3 has 14 residues. V lost 6 bases and J lost 0, with 14 bases in between. CDR3 residues: CSAWRQLMNTEAFF. CDR3 sequence (DNA): TGCAGTGCCTGGAGGCAGCTCATGAACACTGAAGCTTTCTTT.

This clonotype was counted between two and nine times. The chain has TRBV9 and TRBJ2-2; D unclear. The V end lost 4 bases, the J end lost 5 bases, and 15 bases lay between the germline ends. The germline V gene has CDR1 SGDLS and CDR2 YYNGEE. The CDR3 totals 15 residues. The CDR3 sequence: CASSPGPSGTGELFF. CDR3 sequence (DNA): TGTGCCAGCAGCCCCGGACCGTCGGGTACCGGGGAGCTGTTTTTT. The complete variable domain, with remaining parts taken from reference TRBV9 and TRBJ2-2, reads DSGVTQTPKHLITATGQRVTLRCSPRSGDLSVYWYQQSLDQGLQFLIQYYNGEERAKGNILERFSAQQFPDLHSELNLSSLELGDSALYFCASSPGPSGTGELFFGEGSRLTVL.

This chain connects TRBV6-1 to TRBJ2-2; 12 bases map to TRBD1. Germline CDR1 MNHNS, CDR2 SASEGT. Trimming took 6 bases from V and 2 from J; bases not matched to a gene: 4. This CDR3 is built from 16 residues. Here the CDR3 reads CASRRGTGGNTGELFF. CDR3 nucleotides: TGTGCCAGCAGAAGAGGGACAGGGGGCAACACCGGGGAGCTGTTTTTT.

The V call is TRBV7-6, the J call TRBJ2-5; D possibly corresponds to TRBD1 (5 bases). The V and J ends lost 1 base and 1 base respectively, with 10 bases between them. Germline V gene data show CDR1 as SGHVS and CDR2 as FNYEAQ. CDR3 length: 15 residues. The DNA of the CDR3 is TGTGCCAGCAGCTTAGAGCGCAGGGCCCAAGAGACCCAGTACTTC. Translation gives CASSLERRAQETQYF.

This clonotype showed up just a few times. This sequence joins TRBV7-8 and TRBJ2-2; TRBD2 matches 12 bases. The CDR3 consists of 16 residues. V was clipped by 5 bases and J by 2 bases; unmatched bases: 3. Per the germline V gene, CDR1 is SGHVS and CDR2 is FQNEAQ. CDR3 bases: TGTGCCAGCAGCACGGGACTAGCGGGTAACACCGGGGAGCTGTTTTTT. It specifies CASSTGLAGNTGELFF.